This TCR beta chain was recorded in a study of shared clonotypes between healthy human individuals. Study-level results: Between a handful of donors, naive CD4 clonotypes were shared at a level of about 5%. Against clonotypes common to all four donors, non-shared ones had lower generation probabilities.

CDR1 and CDR2 from the germline V gene are SGHNT and YYREEE (reference sequence). Trimming took 3 bases from V and 3 from J; bases not matched to a gene: 1. There are 14 residues in the CDR3. Regarding this clone: Its specificity is unknown.

Method: immunoSEQ multiplex PCR; TCRdb's copy keeps in-frame clones and lacks some. Among 2,500,000 or so clones listed, over 85% were seen once. Sequencing was performed on naive CD4+ T cells sorted from blood. The sample's subset: CD45RA+ positively selected. This chain uses TRBV5-4 with TRBJ1-2; 11 bases line up with TRBD1. The receptor comes from a man aged 18 to 29 in good health. DNA of the CDR3: TGTGCCAGCAGCTGGGACAGGGGGTACTATGGCTACACCTTC. Its translation: CASSWDRGYYGYTF.